The present T cell receptor (beta chain) was sequenced within a study of blood T cell repertoires in COVID-19 (dated by TCRdb to the early 2020s). Broadly, across the study: Samples from collaborators originated in the United States, Italy and Spain and spanned both the acute and convalescent phases of COVID-19. The prospective study material was composed of cDNA or gDNA derived from T cells, B-cell-depleted T cells, or PBMCs. Deeply sampled blood TCRbeta repertoires from subjects exposed to, actively infected with, or recovered from COVID-19 were included in the dataset. A freely available public database, intended as a resource for researchers studying the immune response to SARS-CoV-2, is where the repertoires were released. Samples came from the ongoing ImmuneRACE study (first 160 participants) plus 1,254 subjects from 6 global collaborators. Nearly every sample came with metadata listing a de-identified subject ID, COVID-19 status, age in years and sex. Where available, HLA class I and class II types were obtained from metadata supplied by the sample provider rather than from assay-based typing.

What the research found in general, with its limitations: The quantity of clinical and demographic metadata differed by source and by participant and was supplied without curation.

TCRbeta CDR3 regions were amplified from genomic DNA using the immunoSEQ Assay, a bias-controlled multiplex PCR. Per the source publication's procedure: The number of nucleated cells in each sample was estimated by amplification of reference gene primers within the assay. To quantify the absolute abundance of each unique TCRbeta CDR3 rearrangement, sequence reads were collapsed and filtered. For each sample, productive Simpson clonality was calculated by taking the square root of Simpson's diversity index across productive rearrangements. What TCRdb holds here is the immuneACCESS table cut down to in-frame rearrangements. Part of the clones is not present; checked against another copy, under half of the missing clones reflect an unresolved V gene, and the others are unexplained. That table is the source of V, J and clone size, and D and trimming were worked out from the DNA. The sample table records roughly 200,000 clones; roughly 83% of these occur just once. More than 25% of the sample is in the top ten clones.

Collaborating institutions collected whole blood in K2EDTA tubes following their own protocols. For TCRbeta analysis, collaborators shipped samples in one of three forms: frozen whole blood, isolated PBMCs, or DNA extracted from either of those sample types. From the germline V gene (reference sequence), CDR1 is MNHEY and CDR2 is SMNVEV. The CDR3, from cysteine to phenylalanine, totals 14 residues. The kept DNA is CDR3 alone, 42 bases in frame from the first base. After removal of 6 bases from V and 1 base from J, the junction retains 4 bases not matched to a gene. Comments on this clone: Its antigen has not been determined. Base qualities are not provided; no much larger clone lies one nucleotide away.

The sample was peripheral blood. This clonotype originated in a man aged 35 to 55 with acute or convalescent COVID-19. This chain joins TRBV27 to TRBJ1-1, and 8 junction bases match TRBD1. The bases read TGTGCCAGCAGCCCCGGGACAGGGAACACTGAAGCTTTCTTT. It codes for CASSPGTGNTEAFF.